The present TCR beta chain was sequenced within a study of shared clonotypes between healthy human individuals. At the level of the study: The study used three CD4 naive, three CD4 memory, two CD8 naive and one CD8 memory plate per donor.

General study points: In this cohort, only blood was sampled, and tissue repertoires likely differ. The study drew on few donors, limiting represented genetic and exposure-history diversity.

CDR3 size: 19 residues. CDR1 and CDR2 (germline): KGHSH, LQKENI. V lost 6 bases to trimming and J lost 4 bases; unmatched junction nucleotides: 21. Generated by immunoSEQ multiplex PCR, the TCRdb table keeps only in-frame clones and is missing some. In the table there are millions of clones, 90% to 95% of which are singletons. In this sample, this clone turned up once. Its cognate antigen is unknown. The specimen was naive CD4+ T cells from PBMCs. Subset defined: CD45RA+ positively selected. The gene calls are TRBV18 and TRBJ2-7; 10 positions match TRBD1. This receptor was taken from a man younger than 30 in good health. Some clones in this sample may be carry-over from other donors' samples. The CDR3, as DNA: TGTGCCAGCTCCCCTGCCCAGGGACAGGGGTATGGCCATAGGTACGAGCAGTACTTC. Translating it yields CASSPAQGQGYGHRYEQYF.